This is a list of T cell receptor beta chains from one sample in a study of blood T cell repertoires in COVID-19. The repertoire was sequenced with immunoSEQ multiplex PCR; TCRdb's copy has only in-frame clones and lacks some. The repertoire holds about 91,000 clones, with about 75% as singletons. The sample comprised peripheral blood. Receptors originate from a woman of 80 years or more with acute or convalescent COVID-19. Each CDR3 is given without its conserved first and last residue. A row's size may be missing; if present it is once, few, many or a size class.

>few|14|TRBV5-1|TRBJ2-7
ASSFVAGGSLYEQY
>once|15|TRBV27|TRBJ2-1
ASSQGLAGVVNNEQF
>once|13|TRBV5-6|TRBJ2-4
ASSLGGQGKNIQY
>few|12|TRBV6-5|TRBJ1-1
ASRRTGESTEAF
>-|11|TRBV30|TRBJ1-2
AWRGQAFYGYT
>-|12|TRBV18|TRBJ1-1
ASSPPVSRAEAF
>-|12|TRBV2|TRBJ1-2
ASSEDPGTYGYT
>once|9|TRBV20-1|TRBJ2-7
SAPLLYEQY
>-|12|TRBV9|TRBJ1-2
ASSAQGKNYGYT
>-|12|TRBV28|TRBJ1-3
ASTPTDSGNTIY
>-|14|TRBV5-5|TRBJ1-2
ASSLVGNRIDYGYT
>once|13|TRBV6-5|TRBJ1-1
ASSWGQGKLGEAF
>-|13|TRBV6-5|TRBJ1-2
ASRAGTGVNYGYT
>-|13|TRBV5-1|TRBJ2-2
ASDPLTSDTGELF
>-|13|TRBV4-2|TRBJ2-3
ASSRDRGETDTQY
>-|14|TRBV9|TRBJ2-1
ASSPTGTSGNHEQF
>few|12|TRBV18|TRBJ2-4
ASSPSGIENIQY
>-|11|TRBV28|TRBJ1-2
ASSLQGINGYT
>-|11|TRBV7-3|TRBJ1-1
ASSAAGNTEAF
>-|15|TRBV5-1|TRBJ2-2
ASSSYGTSGVTGELF
>-|12|TRBV7-3|TRBJ2-5
ASSLKQGGETQY
>-|12|TRBV5-1|TRBJ1-4
ASRGGLGNEKLF
>-|13|TRBV18|TRBJ1-1
ASSPSYTGGTEAF
>few|12|TRBV10-3|TRBJ2-5
AISKGLTQETQY
>once|13|TRBV4-3|TRBJ2-5
ASSLGQGVGETQY
>-|14|TRBV6-5|TRBJ1-6
ASSYPWTGGNSPLH
>-|11|TRBV6-2/TRBV6-3|TRBJ1-2
ASSFGTVGGYT
>-|12|TRBV7-2|TRBJ2-3
ASSSPGQADTQY
>-|17|TRBV27|TRBJ2-5
ASSLRAGTSGLPNSAQY
>-|11|TRBV29-1|TRBJ1-1
SVENVGGTEAF
>-|14|TRBV7-9|TRBJ2-7
ASSSALGTGGLEQY
>-|13|TRBV7-9|TRBJ2-3
ASSLPLGVTDTQY
>-|14|TRBV28|TRBJ2-1
ASSSTLAGGYNEQF
>-|11|TRBV4-3|TRBJ1-1
ASSQELTTEAF
>-|12|TRBV7-6|TRBJ1-4
ASSPGQTNEKLF
>-|12|TRBV24-1|TRBJ1-2
ATSDSRTAYGYT
>-|12|TRBV28|TRBJ1-2
ASSSGQGAEGYT
>-|11|TRBV7-9|TRBJ2-1
ASSLDRLNEQF
>-|13|TRBV7-7|TRBJ2-5
ASSSSGGPQETQY
>-|15|TRBV6-2/TRBV6-3|TRBJ2-5
ASSVSRSSGGGETQY
>-|14|TRBV18|TRBJ1-4
ASSPSAGGRGEKLF
>-|11|TRBV30|TRBJ2-7
ACSTGPSREQY
>-|15|TRBV6-1|TRBJ1-6
ASSEVSSGQGTSPLH
>many|13|TRBV6-5|TRBJ2-2
ASRVSGINTGELF
>-|12|TRBV6-1|TRBJ2-7
ASSEVRGSHEQY
>-|13|TRBV28|TRBJ2-7
ASSFSSGGTYEQY
>-|13|TRBV21-1|TRBJ2-1
ASSKEPTRRSKQF
>-|12|TRBV2|TRBJ1-5
ASTTEGGNQPQH
>-|15|TRBV7-2|TRBJ1-2
ASSLVDRVKINYGYT
>-|10|TRBV7-9|TRBJ2-7
ASSFQGYEQY
>-|15|TRBV6-2/TRBV6-3|TRBJ2-1
ASSYSTSGRVYNEQF
>-|11|TRBV28|TRBJ1-2
ASTPGTDYGYT
>few|11|TRBV27|TRBJ1-1
ASSLMTGTEAF
>-|10|TRBV7-9|TRBJ2-5
ASSLAGVTQY